This T cell receptor beta chain came from a study of response to subunit inactivated influenza vaccine. Findings and limits, study-wide: Authors suggested that a seasonal influenza vaccination recruits few new T cells each time.

TCRdb re-analysed the RT-PCR reads in MiXCR, keeping a single row per CDR3 protein. The sample lists hundreds of thousands of distinct CDR3 sequences, roughly 8.2% seen once, with approximately 12% in the top ten. About this clonotype itself: Its target is unknown.

The starting material was PBMCs from blood, obtained roughly 24 months after vaccination. The origin of this receptor is a man between 45 and 75 years old who received an inactivated influenza vaccine.

The CDR3 reads CASSHGFGYTF. In DNA, the CDR3 is TGTGCCAGCAGTCATGGTTTTGGCTACACCTTC. V gene TRBV12-3 or TRBV12-4 combines with J gene TRBJ1-2; no reliable D call. V gave up 5 bases and J gave up 7 bases, with 8 bases separating them. The CDR3 totals 11 residues.